These 23 T cell receptor beta chains were all obtained from the same sample, sequenced in a study of human T cells and chemical hapten exposure. Time point denoted: patch test 2, 6 weeks after DPC sensitization. Treatment defined: therapeutic diphenylcyclopropenone sensitization with weekly scalp DPC. A single record per CDR3 protein comes from TCRdb applying MiXCR to the RACE reads. The sample consists of approximately 350,000 distinct CDR3 sequences, around 6% of them appearing once. The sequenced sample was whole blood, obtained in connection with sensitization to the hapten diphenylcyclopropenone (DPC). The source is a woman between 18 and 29 years old with alopecia areata. Some clones in this sample may be carry-over from other donors' samples.

This clonotype has a count of ten or more. The CDR3 DNA reads as TGTGCCAGCAGGACAATCATGAACACTGAAGCTTTCTTT. It codes for CASRTIMNTEAFF. V gene TRBV27 combines with J gene TRBJ1-1; the D is unclear. Germline loops: CDR1 MNHEY, CDR2 SMNVEV (reference sequence). V dropped 6 bases and J dropped 0 bases, with 8 bases sitting between them. This CDR3 has 13 residues.

This CDR3 is CSASEAQMNTEAFF. In nucleotides, the CDR3 is TGCAGTGCTAGTGAGGCCCAGATGAACACTGAAGCTTTCTTT. The V and J genes are TRBV20-1 and TRBJ1-1; D call uncertain. The CDR3 covers 14 residues. Trimming pared 3 bases from V and 0 bases from J, leaving 11 bases between. The germline gives CDR1 DFQATT, CDR2 SNEGSKA (reference sequence).

J is TRBJ1-2 and V is TRBV3-1; 7 bases are a match to TRBD1. V shed 4 bases, J shed 1 base, and the junction held 6 bases outside the gene matches. CDR3 length equals 15 residues. Germline V CDR1 and CDR2: LGHDT, YNNKEL (reference sequence). The chain's CDR3 is CASSPPTGSNYGYTF. In nucleotides, the CDR3 is TGTGCCAGCAGCCCCCCGACAGGGAGTAACTATGGCTACACCTTC.

The chain recombines TRBV6-5 with TRBJ2-1, with 8 bases lining up with TRBD2. The CDR3 is 12 residues long. Trimming at V came to 4 bases and at J to 14 bases, leaving 7 bases not matched to a gene. Germline V gene sequence: CDR1 MNHEY, CDR2 SVGAGI. CDR3 amino acids: CASSSERGKEFF. CDR3 nucleotide sequence: TGTGCCAGCAGTTCCGAGCGGGGGAAAGAGTTCTTC.

This chain links TRBV7-2 with TRBJ1-5, with D possibly being TRBD1 (5 bases). V lost 2 bases, J lost 5 bases, and 16 bases lay in between. The CDR3 is 16 amino acids. Looked up from germline, CDR1 is SGHTA and CDR2 is FQGNSA. CDR3 sequence: CASSLLFRGVDQPQHF. The DNA of the CDR3 is TGTGCCAGCAGCTTATTATTTCGAGGGGTTGATCAGCCCCAGCATTTT.

The chain combines TRBV6-6 with TRBJ2-2; possibly TRBD1 or TRBD2 for D (7 bases each). Germline V CDR1 and CDR2: MNHNY, SVGAGI (reference sequence). The V end lost 11 bases, the J end lost 5 bases, and 15 bases lay between the germline ends. This CDR3 has 13 amino acids. CDR3 region: CAGYRGGTGELFF. The CDR3 nucleotides are TGTGCCGGCTACAGGGGAGGGACCGGGGAGCTGTTTTTT.

This clonotype has at least ten counts. V is TRBV7-9 and J is TRBJ1-5; D may be TRBD1 (6 bases). CDR1 is SEHNR and CDR2 is FQNEAQ in the germline V gene (reference sequence). V lost 5 bases and J lost 1, with 9 bases in between. This CDR3 contains 14 residues. For the CDR3, the DNA is TGTGCCAGCAGCCACAGGGACAGCAATCAGCCCCAGCATTTT. This translates into CASSHRDSNQPQHF.

The chain joins TRBV13 to TRBJ2-7; no firm D call. CDR1 and CDR2 from the germline V gene are PRHDT and FYEKMQ (reference sequence). V dropped 2 bases and J dropped 6 bases, with 11 bases sitting between them. There are 13 residues in the CDR3. For the CDR3, the DNA is TGTGCCAGCAGCTTAAAACCTATGGGCGAGCAGTACTTC. Amino acids: CASSLKPMGEQYF.

This clonotype was recorded a few times. J is TRBJ1-2 and V is TRBV2, with TRBD1 matching 9 bases. This CDR3 is 16 amino acids long. V was pared by 7 bases and J by 0 bases, with 9 bases of the junction left unmatched. CDR1 is SNHLY, CDR2 FYNNEI, per germline. The CDR3 DNA sequence: TGTGCCAGCAACAATCCCGGGACAGGGCCTAACTATGGCTACACCTTC. Its translation: CASNNPGTGPNYGYTF.

This sequence joins TRBV7-8 and TRBJ2-5; 11 positions match TRBD1. Germline V gene sequence: CDR1 SGHVS, CDR2 FQNEAQ. J lost 7 bases, V lost 5 bases, and 9 bases had no gene match. The CDR3 is made up of 15 amino acids. The CDR3 bases are TGTGCCAGCAGCGCCGAGCCGGGACAGGGGGGGACCCAGTACTTC. Residues: CASSAEPGQGGTQYF.

The chain links TRBV4-1 to TRBJ2-5, with D possibly matching TRBD2 (6 bases). The CDR3 spans 14 residues. V was pared by 3 bases and J by 3 bases, with 11 bases between. CDR1 and CDR2 from the germline V gene are MGHRA and YSYEKL. This CDR3 is CASSQGGTEETQYF. The CDR3 DNA is TGCGCCAGCAGCCAGGGCGGGACTGAAGAGACCCAGTACTTC.

This clonotype was counted many times. This chain joins TRBV29-1 and TRBJ1-1, with D maybe TRBD1 (5 bases). The V end lost 5 bases, the J end lost 3 bases, and 13 bases lay between the germline ends. This CDR3 contains 13 residues. Germline loops: CDR1 SQVTM, CDR2 ANQGSEA. The CDR3 reads CSVQEGSYTEAFF. CDR3 DNA sequence: TGCAGCGTTCAGGAGGGGTCCTACACTGAAGCTTTCTTT.

This clonotype was recorded many times. The chain has TRBV5-1 and TRBJ1-2; D unresolved. Trimming removed 5 bases from V and 3 bases from J, with 8 bases in between. Germline V gene sequence: CDR1 SGHRS, CDR2 YFSETQ. There are 12 residues in the CDR3. In DNA, the CDR3 is TGCGCCAGCAGAGCCGGAGACTATGGCTACACCTTC. Protein: CASRAGDYGYTF.

The genes are TRBV5-1 and TRBJ2-6, with 10 positions matching TRBD1. The V and J ends lost 0 bases and 0 bases, in that order; junction bases with no gene match: 3. The CDR3 runs to 18 residues. CDR1 SGHRS and CDR2 YFSETQ come from the germline V gene. CDR3 loop: CASSLEGQGHSGANVLTF. CDR3 DNA: TGCGCCAGCAGCTTGGAGGGACAGGGGCACTCTGGGGCCAACGTCCTGACTTTC.

This clonotype was detected only a few times. This chain uses TRBV28 with TRBJ2-2; D is undetermined. The CDR3 is made up of 13 amino acids. V gave up 8 bases and J gave up 0 bases, with 7 bases separating them. Germline V CDR1 and CDR2: MDHEN, SYDVKM. The CDR3 sequence is CASGSANTGELFF. CDR3 coding DNA: TGTGCCAGCGGCAGCGCGAACACCGGGGAGCTGTTTTTT.

This clonotype was detected a few times. This rearrangement joins TRBV29-1 to TRBJ2-2, with 8 bases aligning to TRBD2. V lost 7 bases to trimming and J lost 4 bases; unmatched junction nucleotides: 8. CDR1 SQVTM and CDR2 ANQGSEA come from the germline V gene. The CDR3 contains 14 residues. The CDR3 loop reads CSAGTSGSTGELFF. In nucleotides, the CDR3 is TGCAGCGCTGGGACTAGTGGTTCCACCGGGGAGCTGTTTTTT.

The chain has TRBV7-2 and TRBJ1-5; no clear D gene. CDR3 length: 15 amino acids. V shed 2 bases and J shed 2 bases, with 10 bases lying between them. Germline V CDR1 and CDR2: SGHTA, FQGNSA. CDR3 DNA: TGTGCCAGCAGCTTACGGGGAACAGGCAATCAGCCCCAGCATTTT. This codes for CASSLRGTGNQPQHF.

The chain couples TRBV5-4 to TRBJ1-2, with 10 bases lining up with TRBD1. CDR3 length: 17 residues. Germline CDR1 reads SGHNT; CDR2 reads YYREEE (reference sequence). V lost 6 bases, J lost 4 bases, and 15 bases stayed unmatched. The CDR3 coding sequence is TGTGCCAGCATCAGAGGCGGGACAGGGGATCGGCGCTATGGCTACACCTTC. It codes for CASIRGGTGDRRYGYTF. Full variable domain (missing parts from reference TRBV5-4 and TRBJ1-2): ETGVTQSPTHLIKTRGQQVTLRCSSQSGHNTVSWYQQALGQGPQFIFQYYREEENGRGNFPPRFSGLQFPNYSSELNVNALELDDSALYLCASIRGGTGDRRYGYTFGSGTRLTVV.

The CDR3 is CASSSAGIQETQYF. The CDR3 DNA is TGCGCCAGCAGCAGCGCAGGGATACAAGAGACCCAGTACTTC. The rearrangement uses TRBV5-1 and TRBJ2-5; the D gene is possibly TRBD1 (5 bases). With 4 bases removed from V and 2 bases from J, the gap between germline ends came to 12 bases. The CDR3 length is 14 residues. Germline V gives CDR1 SGHRS, CDR2 YFSETQ.

V is TRBV6-5 and J is TRBJ1-6; D remains unclear. Trimming stripped 1 base from V and 7 bases from J, with 5 bases between. There are 13 residues in the CDR3. Germline assignment: CDR1 MNHEY and CDR2 SVGAGI. The CDR3 spells CASSYFRNSPLHF. The CDR3 DNA reads TGTGCCAGCAGTTACTTCAGAAATTCACCCCTCCACTTT.

The table lists this clonotype with many counts. The chain is built from TRBV7-9 and TRBJ2-4; 9 bases line up with TRBD1. Germline CDR1 reads SEHNR; CDR2 reads FQNEAQ (reference sequence). The CDR3 runs to 15 residues. Trimming cost V 3 bases and J 8 bases; bases outside gene matches: 8. CDR3 bases: TGTGCCAGCAGCTTGTTTGGGGACAGGGTTGACATTCAGTACTTC. This gives the protein CASSLFGDRVDIQYF.

This clonotype was seen a few times. The rearrangement uses TRBV9 and TRBJ2-3, with 9 bases matching TRBD2. The length of the CDR3 is 15 residues. Looked up from germline, CDR1 is SGDLS and CDR2 is YYNGEE. V was pared by 0 bases and J by 3 bases, with 2 bases of the junction left unmatched. CDR3 nucleotides: TGTGCCAGCAGCGTAGCGCGGGGGGGTACAGATACGCAGTATTTT. This encodes CASSVARGGTDTQYF. The variable domain in full, completed from reference TRBV9 and TRBJ2-3, reads DSGVTQTPKHLITATGQRVTLRCSPRSGDLSVYWYQQSLDQGLQFLIQYYNGEERAKGNILERFSAQQFPDLHSELNLSSLELGDSALYFCASSVARGGTDTQYFGPGTRLTVL.

J is TRBJ2-1 and V is TRBV10-3, with D maybe TRBD2 (6 bases). This CDR3 comprises 14 residues. Germline V lookup: CDR1 ENHRY, CDR2 SYGVKD. V dropped 8 bases and J dropped 6 bases, with 17 bases sitting between them. The CDR3 coding sequence is TGTGCCATCGGCCGGGACTCCGGGGGCAATGAGCAGTTCTTC. Residues: CAIGRDSGGNEQFF.